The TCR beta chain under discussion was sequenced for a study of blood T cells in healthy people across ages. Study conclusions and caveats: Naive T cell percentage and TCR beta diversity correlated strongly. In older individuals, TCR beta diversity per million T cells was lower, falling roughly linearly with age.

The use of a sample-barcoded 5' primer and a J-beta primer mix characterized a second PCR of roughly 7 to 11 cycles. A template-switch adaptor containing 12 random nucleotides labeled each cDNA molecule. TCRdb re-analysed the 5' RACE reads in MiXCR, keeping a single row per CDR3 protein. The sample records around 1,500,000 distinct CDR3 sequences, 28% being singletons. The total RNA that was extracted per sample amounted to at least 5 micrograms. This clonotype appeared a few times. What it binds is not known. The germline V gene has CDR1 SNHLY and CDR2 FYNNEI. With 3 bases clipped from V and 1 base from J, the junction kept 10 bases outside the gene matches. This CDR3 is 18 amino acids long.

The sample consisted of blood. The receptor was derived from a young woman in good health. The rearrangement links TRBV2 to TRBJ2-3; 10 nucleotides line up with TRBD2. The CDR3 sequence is CASSDWGLAGVGTDTQYF. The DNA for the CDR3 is TGTGCCAGCAGTGACTGGGGCCTAGCGGGAGTGGGCACAGATACGCAGTATTTT.